These 23 T cell receptor beta chains came from one sample sequenced in a study of a mutant IDH1 vaccine in newly diagnosed glioma (dated by TCRdb to about 2021). Taken with the paper, the label for time point translates to: week 5, during vaccination. Every vaccine dose consisted of 300 ug of a 20-mer mutant IDH1 peptide in Montanide, administered subcutaneously together with topical imiquimod. Their specific antigens are unknown. The library relied on the immunoSEQ multiplex PCR assay. As stored in TCRdb, this immuneACCESS dataset retains in-frame rearrangements with V and J assigned. A fraction of the clones does not appear; measured against another copy, unresolved V genes explain less than half of the discrepancy, and the remainder lacks a known reason. Recorded for this sample are tens of thousands of clones; over 75% of them occurred a single time. The ten top clones hold 1.7% of the sample.

The input for sequencing was PBMCs, taken from a glioma patient whose treatment included an IDH1 peptide vaccine. These receptors were collected from a man between 40 and 49 years old with glioma.

There are a few counts of this clone. Germline and junction disagree at one end, which may indicate a read error. The rearrangement links TRBV5-8 to TRBJ2-7, with D uncertain. The CDR3 totals 13 residues. Germline loops: CDR1 SGHTS, CDR2 YDEGEE. In DNA form, the CDR3 reads TGTGCCAGCATCTTGGACCCTACCTACGAGCAGTACTTC. It specifies CASILDPTYEQYF.

The chain combines TRBV2 with TRBJ2-7; perhaps TRBD1 as D (6 bases). The germline V gene encodes CDR1 SNHLY and CDR2 FYNNEI. The CDR3 runs to 12 residues. Trimming shortened V by 9 bases and J by 3 bases, and 12 bases separated the two germline ends. The CDR3 DNA sequence: TGTGCCAGTGACAGGAAAAACTACGAGCAGTACTTC. Its translation: CASDRKNYEQYF.

The chain recombines TRBV4-2 with TRBJ1-1; 9 bases fit TRBD1. CDR1 is LGHNA and CDR2 is YNFKEQ in the germline V gene. This CDR3 comprises 15 residues. Trimming cost V 4 bases and J 5 bases; bases outside gene matches: 8. The CDR3 sequence: CASSPRKGTGTEAFF. The CDR3 DNA reads as TGTGCCAGCAGCCCCAGGAAAGGGACAGGGACTGAAGCTTTCTTT.

The chain has TRBV7-9 and TRBJ2-7; D may be TRBD1 or TRBD2 (6 bases each). The germline V and J ends were trimmed by 5 bases and 6 bases, with 14 bases remaining between them. This CDR3 spans 13 amino acids. Germline lookup yields CDR1 SEHNR and CDR2 FQNEAQ (reference sequence). CDR3 sequence reads: CASSQWGAGEQYF. The CDR3, as DNA: TGTGCCAGCAGCCAATGGGGGGCTGGCGAGCAGTACTTC.

For the CDR3, the DNA is TGTGCCAGCAGGAGGGGACAGGAAAATTCTGAAGCTTTCTTT. Its translation: CASRRGQENSEAFF. This chain uses TRBV6-6 with TRBJ1-1, with 8 nucleotides matching TRBD1. There are 14 residues in the CDR3. Germline V gives CDR1 MNHNY, CDR2 SVGAGI (reference sequence). J was trimmed by 6 bases and V by 6 bases; bases with no gene match: 9.

The sample holds a few counts of this clone. The rearrangement joins TRBV19 to TRBJ1-1; the D gene is possibly TRBD1 (5 bases). This CDR3 is built from 16 residues. V dropped 6 bases and J dropped 4 bases, with 21 bases sitting between them. Germline CDR1 LNHDA, CDR2 SQIVND (reference sequence). The CDR3 here is CASRRGTADRVTEAFF. DNA of the CDR3: TGTGCCAGTAGAAGAGGGACCGCTGATAGGGTCACTGAAGCTTTCTTT.

The rearrangement joins TRBV18 to TRBJ1-5; TRBD1 might be the D (5 bases). Trimming stripped 3 bases from V and 0 bases from J, with 9 bases between. From germline, CDR1 is KGHSH and CDR2 LQKENI. The CDR3 consists of 15 residues. For the CDR3, the DNA is TGTGCCAGCTCACCTCGACAGAATAGCAATCAGCCCCAGCATTTT. This codes for CASSPRQNSNQPQHF.

This clone was seen once. The V gene is TRBV18, the J gene TRBJ2-7, with D perhaps matching TRBD1 (6 bases). V was pared by 4 bases and J by 0 bases, with 13 bases between. Per germline, CDR1 KGHSH and CDR2 LQKENI. CDR3 length: 15 amino acids. The CDR3 protein is CASSRNRDTSYEQYF. The CDR3 DNA reads TGTGCCAGCTCACGAAACCGGGACACCTCCTACGAGCAGTACTTC.

In its sample, this clone was seen once. The V gene is TRBV7-9, the J gene TRBJ2-5; 10 bases fit TRBD1. The V gene end was trimmed by 5 bases and the J gene end by 4 bases; junction bases not matched to a gene: 16. Per germline, CDR1 SEHNR and CDR2 FQNEAQ (reference sequence). The CDR3 sequence is 18 residues long. The CDR3 loop reads CASSPSWGQGILGETQYF. In nucleotides, the CDR3 is TGTGCCAGCAGCCCGAGTTGGGGACAGGGGATATTGGGAGAGACCCAGTACTTC.

The chain joins TRBV4-2 to TRBJ2-7; 10 nucleotides line up with TRBD2. Per the germline V gene, CDR1 is LGHNA and CDR2 is YNFKEQ. The ends lost 0 bases at V and 4 bases at J; junction bases unmatched: 3. The CDR3 totals 15 residues. The CDR3 DNA sequence: TGTGCCAGCAGCCAAGACCTAGCGGGAGCATACGAGCAGTACTTC. This codes for CASSQDLAGAYEQYF.

The chain is built from TRBV7-9 and TRBJ1-6, with D unclear. This CDR3 is 14 amino acids long. V was clipped by 7 bases and J by 5 bases, with 12 bases between them. The germline V gene encodes CDR1 SEHNR and CDR2 FQNEAQ (reference sequence). CDR3 nucleotide sequence: TGTGCCAGCAACCCGTTGGCGGATAATTCACCCCTCCACTTT. Translated, it gives CASNPLADNSPLHF.

This clone came up once. The chain links TRBV7-8 to TRBJ1-5; D is ambiguous. The V and J ends lost 4 bases and 6 bases respectively, with 10 bases between them. Germline values: CDR1 SGHVS, CDR2 FQNEAQ. This CDR3 region has 13 residues. The DNA for the CDR3 is TGTGCCAGCAGCTCCGAAGGTCGTCAGCCCCAGCATTTT. It specifies CASSSEGRQPQHF. Variable domain in full (rest from reference TRBV7-8 and TRBJ1-5): GAGVSQSPRYKVAKRGQDVALRCDPISGHVSLFWYQQALGQGPEFLTYFQNEAQLDKSGLPSDRFFAERPEGSVSTLKIQRTQQEDSAVYLCASSSEGRQPQHFGDGTRLSIL.

V is TRBV6-4 and J is TRBJ2-7; 10 bases agree with TRBD2. Germline CDR1 MRHNA, CDR2 SNTAGT. The CDR3 has 16 amino acids. V trimming: 3 bases; J trimming: 3 bases; junction bases outside the gene matches: 8. As DNA, the CDR3 is TGTGCCAGCAGTGAAATTACTAGCGGGGAAGTCTACGAGCAGTACTTC. Translated, it gives CASSEITSGEVYEQYF.

The chain links TRBV11-2 to TRBJ2-1; 7 bases agree with TRBD2. CDR3 length: 16 residues. V shed 8 bases, J shed 6 bases, and the junction held 16 bases outside the gene matches. Per the germline V gene, CDR1 is SGHAT and CDR2 is FQNNGV. CDR3 residues: CASLGLGEGVGNEQFF. The CDR3 coding sequence is TGTGCCAGCTTGGGCCTAGGGGAGGGAGTAGGCAATGAGCAGTTCTTC.

The chain combines TRBV5-4 with TRBJ2-3, with D possibly matching TRBD2 (6 bases). Germline V lookup: CDR1 SGHNT, CDR2 YYREEE (reference sequence). The CDR3 consists of 14 residues. V lost 0 bases to trimming and J lost 6 bases, with 11 bases between them. CDR3 region: CASSLAGVKDTQYF. The CDR3 DNA reads as TGTGCCAGCAGCTTGGCGGGAGTGAAGGATACGCAGTATTTT.

V is TRBV29-1 and J is TRBJ1-2; D uncertain. Trimming took 6 bases from V and 8 from J, leaving 19 bases between them. The germline CDR1 and CDR2 sequences are SQVTM and ANQGSEA. The CDR3 extends over 13 amino acids. Here the CDR3 DNA reads TGCAGCGTCCTCGCGGTGACCCAGGTCGGCTACACCTTC. This translates into CSVLAVTQVGYTF. Based on the CDR3 plus reference TRBV29-1 and TRBJ1-2, the full variable domain is SAVISQKPSRDICQRGTSLTIQCQVDSQVTMMFWYRQQPGQSLTLIATANQGSEATYESGFVIDKFPISRPNLTFSTLTVSNMSPEDSSIYLCSVLAVTQVGYTFGSGTRLTVV.

The chain has TRBV29-1 and TRBJ2-5; 7 bases match TRBD1. This CDR3 has 12 amino acids. After removal of 5 bases from V and 5 bases from J, the junction contained 5 bases not matched to a gene. Germline loops: CDR1 SQVTM, CDR2 ANQGSEA. CDR3 amino acids: CSVLTGTETQYF. CDR3 in DNA: TGCAGCGTTTTGACAGGGACCGAGACCCAGTACTTC.

The chain has TRBV9 and TRBJ2-2; no clear D gene. The V gene lost 0 bases and the J gene lost 3 bases, with 6 bases spanning the gap. Germline CDR1 reads SGDLS; CDR2 reads YYNGEE. The CDR3 has 14 amino acids. The CDR3 nucleotides are TGTGCCAGCAGCGTAGCACTACACACCGGGGAGCTGTTTTTT. Translation gives CASSVALHTGELFF.

The J gene is TRBJ2-6, the V gene TRBV2; D not resolved. Germline CDR1 reads SNHLY; CDR2 reads FYNNEI. CDR3 length: 15 residues. With 8 bases removed from V and 2 bases from J, the gap between germline ends came to 13 bases. The CDR3 spells CASSLRRTGANVLTF. In DNA form, the CDR3 reads TGTGCCAGCTCCCTCCGAAGGACTGGGGCCAACGTCCTGACTTTC.

This chain links TRBV6-5 with TRBJ2-2; D is ambiguous. Germline V CDR1 and CDR2: MNHEY, SVGAGI. The CDR3 sequence is 13 residues long. V lost 6 bases, J lost 0 bases, and 5 bases lay in between. The CDR3 nucleotides are TGTGCCAGCAGGGAGTCGAACACCGGGGAGCTGTTTTTT. Translated: CASRESNTGELFF.

This clone occurred a few times. V usage is TRBV5-4 and J usage is TRBJ1-5, with D tentatively TRBD1 (6 bases). Trimming cost V 3 bases and J 9 bases, with 13 bases left between them. CDR3 length equals 13 residues. The germline gives CDR1 SGHNT, CDR2 YYREEE (reference sequence). CDR3 in DNA: TGTGCCAGCAGCTGGGGGCTGGTGTCGCCCCAGCATTTT. Amino acids: CASSWGLVSPQHF.

This rearrangement joins TRBV7-9 to TRBJ2-5; 11 bases are shared with TRBD2. Trimming took 6 bases from V and 5 from J; bases not matched to a gene: 8. Germline V gene lookup returns CDR1 SEHNR and CDR2 FQNEAQ (reference sequence). The CDR3 covers 15 residues. The CDR3 sequence is CASSNRLAGHETQYF. CDR3 DNA sequence: TGTGCCAGCAGTAACCGACTAGCGGGACACGAGACCCAGTACTTC.

This rearrangement joins TRBV5-1 to TRBJ1-1; 8 bases are a match to TRBD1. The CDR3 has 15 residues. V gave up 5 bases and J gave up 5 bases; unmatched junction bases: 11. Looked up from germline, CDR1 is SGHRS and CDR2 is YFSETQ. The CDR3 reads CASSYDRGGRTEAFF. The CDR3 bases are TGCGCCAGCAGTTATGACAGGGGAGGACGGACTGAAGCTTTCTTT.